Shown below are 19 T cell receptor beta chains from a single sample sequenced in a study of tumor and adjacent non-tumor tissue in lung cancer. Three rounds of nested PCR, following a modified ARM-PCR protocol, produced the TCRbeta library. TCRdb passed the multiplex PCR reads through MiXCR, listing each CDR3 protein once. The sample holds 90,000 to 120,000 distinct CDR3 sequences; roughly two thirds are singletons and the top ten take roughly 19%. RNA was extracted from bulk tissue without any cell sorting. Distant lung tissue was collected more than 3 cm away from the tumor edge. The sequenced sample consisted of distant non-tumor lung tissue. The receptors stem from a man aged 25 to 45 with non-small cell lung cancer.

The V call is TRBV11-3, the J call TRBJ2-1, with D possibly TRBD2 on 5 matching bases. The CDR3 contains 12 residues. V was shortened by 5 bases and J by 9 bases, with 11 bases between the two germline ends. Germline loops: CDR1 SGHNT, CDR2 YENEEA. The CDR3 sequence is CASSLLGVEQFF. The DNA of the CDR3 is TGTGCCAGCAGCCTACTGGGAGTTGAGCAGTTCTTC.

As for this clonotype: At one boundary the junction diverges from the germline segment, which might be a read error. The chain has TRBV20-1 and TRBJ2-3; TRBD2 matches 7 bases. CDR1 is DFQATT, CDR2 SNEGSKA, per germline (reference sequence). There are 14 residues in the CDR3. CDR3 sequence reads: CSSVGGLVLDTQYF. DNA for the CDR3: TGCAGTTCGGTAGGTGGACTAGTTCTAGATACGCAATATTTT.

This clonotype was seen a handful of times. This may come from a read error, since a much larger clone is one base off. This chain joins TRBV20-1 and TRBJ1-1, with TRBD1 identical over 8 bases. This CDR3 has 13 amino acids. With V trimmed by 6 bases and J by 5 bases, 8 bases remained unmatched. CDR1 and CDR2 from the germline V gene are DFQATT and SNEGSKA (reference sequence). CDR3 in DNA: TGCAGTGCCGGCGACAGGGGAGGGACTGAAGCTTTCTTT. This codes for CSAGDRGGTEAFF.

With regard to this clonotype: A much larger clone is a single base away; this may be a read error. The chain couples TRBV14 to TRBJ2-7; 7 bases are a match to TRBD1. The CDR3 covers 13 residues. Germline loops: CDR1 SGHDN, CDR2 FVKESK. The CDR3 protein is CASNQNRGNEQYF. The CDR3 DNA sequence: TGTGCCAGCAACCAAAACAGGGGCAACGAGCAGTACTTC.

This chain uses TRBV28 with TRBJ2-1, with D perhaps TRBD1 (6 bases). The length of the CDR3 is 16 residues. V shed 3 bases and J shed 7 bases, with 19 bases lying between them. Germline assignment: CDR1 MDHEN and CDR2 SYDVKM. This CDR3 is CASSFVGQCSYNEQFF. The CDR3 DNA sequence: TGTGCCAGCAGTTTTGTAGGACAGTGCAGCTATAATGAGCAGTTCTTC.

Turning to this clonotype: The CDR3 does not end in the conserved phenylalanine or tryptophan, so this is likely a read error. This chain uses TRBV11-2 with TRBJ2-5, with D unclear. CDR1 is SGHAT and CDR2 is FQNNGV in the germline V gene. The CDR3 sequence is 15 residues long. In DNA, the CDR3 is TGTGTCAGCACCCAAGTAGTAGTCGGTATGGAGACCCAGTACTTA. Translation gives CVSTQVVVGMETQYL.

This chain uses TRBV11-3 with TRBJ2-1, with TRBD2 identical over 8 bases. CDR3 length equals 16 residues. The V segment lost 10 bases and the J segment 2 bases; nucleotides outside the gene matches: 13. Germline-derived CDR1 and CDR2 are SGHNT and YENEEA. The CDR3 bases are TGTGCCAACAACTCTCGTGGAGCGGGAGCCTACAATGAGCAGTTCTTC. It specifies CANNSRGAGAYNEQFF.

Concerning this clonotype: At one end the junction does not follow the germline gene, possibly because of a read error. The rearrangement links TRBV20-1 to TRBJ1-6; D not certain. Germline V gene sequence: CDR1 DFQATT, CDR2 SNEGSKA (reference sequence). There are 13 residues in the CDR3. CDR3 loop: CTASTQINSPLHF. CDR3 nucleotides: TGCACTGCTTCGACACAGATCAATTCGCCCCTCCACTTT.

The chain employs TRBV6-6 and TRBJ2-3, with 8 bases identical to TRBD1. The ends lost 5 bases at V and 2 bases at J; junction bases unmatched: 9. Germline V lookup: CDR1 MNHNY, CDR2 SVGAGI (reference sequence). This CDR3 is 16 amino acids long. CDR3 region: CASSHSETGDTDTQYF. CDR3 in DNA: TGTGCCAGCAGTCATAGTGAGACAGGGGACACAGATACGCAGTATTTT.

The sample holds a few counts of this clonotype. The CDR3 nucleotides read TGTGCCAGTAGTGAAAATAGCAATCAGCCCCAGCATTTT. Translating gives CASSENSNQPQHF. The chain employs TRBV19 and TRBJ1-5; D is unresolved. The germline CDR1 and CDR2 sequences are LNHDA and SQIVND (reference sequence). The CDR3 covers 13 residues. Trimming left V 5 bases short and J 0 bases short, with 5 bases between.

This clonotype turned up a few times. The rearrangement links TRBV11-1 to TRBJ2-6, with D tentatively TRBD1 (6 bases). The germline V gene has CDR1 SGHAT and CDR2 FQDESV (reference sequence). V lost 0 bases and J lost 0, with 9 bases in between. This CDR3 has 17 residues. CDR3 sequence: CASSLAGTRSGANVLTF. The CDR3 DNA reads TGTGCCAGCAGCTTAGCGGGGACACGCTCTGGGGCCAACGTCCTGACTTTC. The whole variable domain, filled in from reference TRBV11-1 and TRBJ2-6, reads EAEVAQSPRYKITEKSQAVAFWCDPISGHATLYWYRQILGQGPELLVQFQDESVVDDSQLPKDRFSAERLKGVDSTLKIQPAELGDSAMYLCASSLAGTRSGANVLTFGAGSRLTVL.

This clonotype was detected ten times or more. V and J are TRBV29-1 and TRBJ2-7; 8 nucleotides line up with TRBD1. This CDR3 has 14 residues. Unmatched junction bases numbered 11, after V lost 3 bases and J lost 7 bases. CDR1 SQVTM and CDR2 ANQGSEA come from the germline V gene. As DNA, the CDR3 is TGCAGCGTTGAGGTGGCAGGGGGCGCGGGAGAGCAGTACTTC. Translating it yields CSVEVAGGAGEQYF.

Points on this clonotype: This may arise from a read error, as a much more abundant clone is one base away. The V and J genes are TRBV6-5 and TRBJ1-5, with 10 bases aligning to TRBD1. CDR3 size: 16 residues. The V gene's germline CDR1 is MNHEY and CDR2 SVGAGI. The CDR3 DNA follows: TGTGCCATCAGTAGGACAGGGGGACGCAGCAATCAGCCCCAGCATTTT. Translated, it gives CAISRTGGRSNQPQHF.

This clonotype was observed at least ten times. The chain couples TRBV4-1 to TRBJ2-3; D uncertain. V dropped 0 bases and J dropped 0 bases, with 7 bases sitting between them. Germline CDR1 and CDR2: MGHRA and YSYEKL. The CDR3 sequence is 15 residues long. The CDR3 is CASSQDRRSTDTQYF. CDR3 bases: TGCGCCAGCAGCCAAGATCGGCGGAGCACAGATACGCAGTATTTT.

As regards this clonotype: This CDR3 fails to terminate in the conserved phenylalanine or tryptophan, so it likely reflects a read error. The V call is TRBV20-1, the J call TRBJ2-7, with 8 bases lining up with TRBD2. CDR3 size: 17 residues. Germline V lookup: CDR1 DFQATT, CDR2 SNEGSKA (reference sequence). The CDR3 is CSVRDSLGLAGLYEQYL. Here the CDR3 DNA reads TGCAGTGTTAGAGATAGCCTTGGGCTAGCGGGTCTCTACGAGCAGTACCTC.

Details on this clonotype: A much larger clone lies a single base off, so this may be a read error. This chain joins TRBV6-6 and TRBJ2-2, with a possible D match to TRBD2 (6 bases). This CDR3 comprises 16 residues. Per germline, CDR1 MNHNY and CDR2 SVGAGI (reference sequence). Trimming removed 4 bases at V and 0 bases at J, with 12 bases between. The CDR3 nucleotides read TGTGCCAGCAGTTGCGGGGCGCGGGCGAACACCGGGGAGCTGTTTTTT. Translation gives CASSCGARANTGELFF.

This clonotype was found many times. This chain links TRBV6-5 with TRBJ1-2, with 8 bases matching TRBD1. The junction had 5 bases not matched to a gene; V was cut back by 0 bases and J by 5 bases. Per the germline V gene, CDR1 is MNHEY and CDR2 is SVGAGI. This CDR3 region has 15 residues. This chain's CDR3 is CASSYSGTGSYGYTF. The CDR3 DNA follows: TGTGCCAGCAGTTACTCGGGGACAGGCTCATATGGCTACACCTTC.

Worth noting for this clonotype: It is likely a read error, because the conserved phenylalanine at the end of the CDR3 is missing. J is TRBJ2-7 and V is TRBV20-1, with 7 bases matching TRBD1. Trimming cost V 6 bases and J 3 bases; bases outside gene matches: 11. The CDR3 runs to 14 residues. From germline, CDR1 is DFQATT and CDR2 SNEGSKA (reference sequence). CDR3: CSARAGGSYYEQYY. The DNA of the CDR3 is TGCAGTGCCCGTGCAGGGGGTTCCTACTACGAGCAGTACTAC.

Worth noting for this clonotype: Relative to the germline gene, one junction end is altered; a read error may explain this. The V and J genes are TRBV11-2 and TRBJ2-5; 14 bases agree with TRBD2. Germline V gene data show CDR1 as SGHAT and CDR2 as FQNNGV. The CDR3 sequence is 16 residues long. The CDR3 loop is CASSPGLAGDGETQYF. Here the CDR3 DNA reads TGTGCGAGCAGTCCGGGACTAGCGGGGGATGGAGAGACCCAGTACTTC.